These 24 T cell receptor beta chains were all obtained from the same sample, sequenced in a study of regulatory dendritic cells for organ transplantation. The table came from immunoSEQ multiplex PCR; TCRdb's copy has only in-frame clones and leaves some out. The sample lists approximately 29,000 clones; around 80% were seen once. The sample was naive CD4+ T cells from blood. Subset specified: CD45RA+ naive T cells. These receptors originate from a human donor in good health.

This CDR3 is CASREQGANTEAFF. The CDR3 bases are TGTGCCAGCAGGGAACAGGGGGCGAACACTGAAGCTTTCTTT. This chain connects TRBV7-2 to TRBJ1-1; 9 bases are a match to TRBD1. Germline CDR1 is SGHTA and CDR2 is FQGNSA. J gave up 1 base and V 6 bases, and 3 bases lay outside the gene matches. This CDR3 contains 14 residues.

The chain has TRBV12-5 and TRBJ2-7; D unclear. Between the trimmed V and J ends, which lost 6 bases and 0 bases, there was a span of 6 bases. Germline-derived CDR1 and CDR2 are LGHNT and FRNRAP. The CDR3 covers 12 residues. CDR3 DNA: TGTGCTAGTGGAGAGAACTCCTACGAGCAGTACTTC. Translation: CASGENSYEQYF.

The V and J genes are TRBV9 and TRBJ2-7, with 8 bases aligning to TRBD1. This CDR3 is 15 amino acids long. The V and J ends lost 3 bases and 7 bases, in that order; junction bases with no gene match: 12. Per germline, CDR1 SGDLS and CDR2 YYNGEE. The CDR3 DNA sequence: TGTGCCAGCAGCGCTCCCGGGACAGGCCTTGGAGAGCAGTACTTC. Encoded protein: CASSAPGTGLGEQYF.

Written as DNA, the CDR3 is TGTGCCAGCAGCTTGGTCGGGTTACCCTACAATGAGCAGTTCTTC. Encoded protein: CASSLVGLPYNEQFF. This sequence joins TRBV5-4 and TRBJ2-1, with D unresolved. This CDR3 has 15 residues. Trimming left V 0 bases short and J 2 bases short, with 9 bases between. Germline V CDR1 and CDR2: SGHNT, YYREEE (reference sequence).

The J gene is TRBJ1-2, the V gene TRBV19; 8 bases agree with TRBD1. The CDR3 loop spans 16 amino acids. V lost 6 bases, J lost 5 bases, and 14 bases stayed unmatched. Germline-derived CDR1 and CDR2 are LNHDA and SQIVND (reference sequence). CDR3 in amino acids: CASRTGTGGPPYGYTF. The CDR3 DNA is TGTGCCAGTAGGACCGGGACAGGAGGCCCTCCTTATGGCTACACCTTC.

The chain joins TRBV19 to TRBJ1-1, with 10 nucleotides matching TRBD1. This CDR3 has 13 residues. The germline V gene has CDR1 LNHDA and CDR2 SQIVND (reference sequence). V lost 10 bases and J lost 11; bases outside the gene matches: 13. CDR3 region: CATYRDRGRWAFF. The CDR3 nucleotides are TGTGCCACCTACCGGGACAGGGGACGGTGGGCTTTCTTT. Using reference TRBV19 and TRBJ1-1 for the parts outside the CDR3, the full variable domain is DGGITQSPKYLFRKEGQNVTLSCEQNLNHDAMYWYRQDPGQGLRLIYYSQIVNDFQKGDIAEGYSVSREKKESFPLTVTSAQKNPTAFYLCATYRDRGRWAFFGQGTRLTVV.

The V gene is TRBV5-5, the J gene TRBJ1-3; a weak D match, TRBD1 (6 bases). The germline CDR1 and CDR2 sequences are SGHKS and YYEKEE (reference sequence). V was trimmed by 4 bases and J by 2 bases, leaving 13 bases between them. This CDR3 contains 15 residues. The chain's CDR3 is CASSPFEGAGNTIYF. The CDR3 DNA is TGTGCCAGCAGCCCTTTCGAGGGGGCTGGAAACACCATATATTTT.

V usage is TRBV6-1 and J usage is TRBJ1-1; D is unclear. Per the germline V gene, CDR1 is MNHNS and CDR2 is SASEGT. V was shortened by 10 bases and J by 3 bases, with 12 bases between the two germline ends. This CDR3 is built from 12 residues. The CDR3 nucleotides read TGTGCCACGGACCGAGCGGACACTGAAGCTTTCTTT. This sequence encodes CATDRADTEAFF.

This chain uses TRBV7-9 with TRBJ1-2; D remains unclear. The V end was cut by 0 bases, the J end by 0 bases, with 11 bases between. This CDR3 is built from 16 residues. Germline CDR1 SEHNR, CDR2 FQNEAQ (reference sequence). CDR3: CASSLASLRANYGYTF. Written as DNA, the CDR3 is TGTGCCAGCAGCTTAGCCTCCTTACGGGCTAACTATGGCTACACCTTC.

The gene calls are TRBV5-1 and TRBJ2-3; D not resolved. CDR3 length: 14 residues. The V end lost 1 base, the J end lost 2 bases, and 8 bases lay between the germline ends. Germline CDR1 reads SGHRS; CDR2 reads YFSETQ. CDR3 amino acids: CASSLSQDTDTQYF. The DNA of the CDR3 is TGCGCCAGCAGCTTGAGTCAGGACACAGATACGCAGTATTTT.

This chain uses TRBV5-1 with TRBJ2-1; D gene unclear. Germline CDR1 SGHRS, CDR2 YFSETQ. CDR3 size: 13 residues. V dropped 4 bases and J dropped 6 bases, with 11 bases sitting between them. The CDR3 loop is CASSTTAGNEQFF. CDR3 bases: TGCGCCAGCAGCACCACAGCAGGCAATGAGCAGTTCTTC.

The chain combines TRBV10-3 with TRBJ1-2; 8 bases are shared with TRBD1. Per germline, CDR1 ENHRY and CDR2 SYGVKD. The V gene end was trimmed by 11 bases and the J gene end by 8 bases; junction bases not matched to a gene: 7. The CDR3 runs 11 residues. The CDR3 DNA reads TGTGCCTCGGGACAGGACGAGGGCTACACCTTC. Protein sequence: CASGQDEGYTF.

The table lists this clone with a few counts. The CDR3 region has the DNA TGTGCCAGCTCGAGTACAGACACCGGGGAGCTGTTTTTT. Translating gives CASSSTDTGELFF. The genes are TRBV6-1 and TRBJ2-2; D not certain. The CDR3 has 13 amino acids. V lost 8 bases and J lost 3, with 10 bases in between. Germline loops: CDR1 MNHNS, CDR2 SASEGT.

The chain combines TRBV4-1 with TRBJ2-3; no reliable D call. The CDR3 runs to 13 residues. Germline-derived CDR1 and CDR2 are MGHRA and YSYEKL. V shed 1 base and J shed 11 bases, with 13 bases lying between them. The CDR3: CASSQANTRWQYF. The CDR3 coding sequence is TGCGCCAGCAGCCAAGCGAACACCCGCTGGCAGTATTTT.

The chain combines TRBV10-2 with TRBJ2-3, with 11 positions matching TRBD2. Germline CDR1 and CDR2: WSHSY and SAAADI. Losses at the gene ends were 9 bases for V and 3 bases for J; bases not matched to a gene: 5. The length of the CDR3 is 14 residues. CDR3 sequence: CASRSSGGTDTQYF. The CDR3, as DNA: TGCGCCAGTCGGTCTAGCGGGGGGACAGATACGCAGTATTTT.

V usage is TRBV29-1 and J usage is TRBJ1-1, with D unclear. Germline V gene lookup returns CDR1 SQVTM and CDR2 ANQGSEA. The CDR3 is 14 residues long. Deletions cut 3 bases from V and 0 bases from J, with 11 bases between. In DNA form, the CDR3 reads TGCAGCGTTGAGTTTCAGGCCATGAACACTGAAGCTTTCTTT. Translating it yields CSVEFQAMNTEAFF.

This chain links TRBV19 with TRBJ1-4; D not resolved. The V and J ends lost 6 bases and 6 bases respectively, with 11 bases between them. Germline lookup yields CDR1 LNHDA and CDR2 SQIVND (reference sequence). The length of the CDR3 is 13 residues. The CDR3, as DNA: TGTGCCAGTAGGAAGGACTGGGATGAAAAACTGTTTTTT. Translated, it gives CASRKDWDEKLFF.

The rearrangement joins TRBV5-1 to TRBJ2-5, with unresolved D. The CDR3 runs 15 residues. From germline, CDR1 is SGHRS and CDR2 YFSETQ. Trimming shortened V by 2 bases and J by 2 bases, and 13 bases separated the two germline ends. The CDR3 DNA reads TGCGCCAGCAGCTTCAACGTCGCGGAACAAGAGACCCAGTACTTC. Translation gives CASSFNVAEQETQYF.

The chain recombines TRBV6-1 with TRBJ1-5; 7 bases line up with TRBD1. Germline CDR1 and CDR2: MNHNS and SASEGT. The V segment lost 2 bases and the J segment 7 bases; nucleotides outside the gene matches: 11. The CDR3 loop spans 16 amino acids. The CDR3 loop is CASSEMGQSRGQPQHF. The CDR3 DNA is TGTGCCAGCAGTGAAATGGGACAGTCCAGAGGCCAGCCCCAGCATTTT.

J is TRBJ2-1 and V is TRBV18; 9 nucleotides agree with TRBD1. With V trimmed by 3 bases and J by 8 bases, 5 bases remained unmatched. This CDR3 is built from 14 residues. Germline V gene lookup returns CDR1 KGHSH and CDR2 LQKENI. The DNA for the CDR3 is TGTGCCAGCTCACCGGGACAGGGATCGGATGAGCAGTTCTTC. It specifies CASSPGQGSDEQFF.

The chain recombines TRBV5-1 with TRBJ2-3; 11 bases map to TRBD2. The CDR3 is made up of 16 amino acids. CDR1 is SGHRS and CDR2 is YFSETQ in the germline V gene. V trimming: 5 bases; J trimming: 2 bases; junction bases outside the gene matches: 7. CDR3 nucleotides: TGCGCCAGCAGTCTACCGGGACTAGCGGCCACAGATACGCAGTATTTT. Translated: CASSLPGLAATDTQYF. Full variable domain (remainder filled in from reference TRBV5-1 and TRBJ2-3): KAGVTQTPRYLIKTRGQQVTLSCSPISGHRSVSWYQQTPGQGLQFLFEYFSETQRNKGNFPGRFSGRQFSNSRSEMNVSTLELGDSALYLCASSLPGLAATDTQYFGPGTRLTVL.

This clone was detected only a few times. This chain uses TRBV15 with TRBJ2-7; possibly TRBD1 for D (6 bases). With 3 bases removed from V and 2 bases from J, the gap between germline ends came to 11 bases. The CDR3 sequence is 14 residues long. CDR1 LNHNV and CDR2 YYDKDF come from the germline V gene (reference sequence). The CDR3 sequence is CATSRGDIAYEQYF. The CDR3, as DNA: TGTGCCACCAGCAGGGGGGACATCGCCTACGAGCAGTACTTC.

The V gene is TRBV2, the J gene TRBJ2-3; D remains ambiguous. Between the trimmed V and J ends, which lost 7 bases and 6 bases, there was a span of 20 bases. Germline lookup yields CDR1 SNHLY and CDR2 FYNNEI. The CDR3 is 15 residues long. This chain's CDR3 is CASNNRPAVVDTQYF. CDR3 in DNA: TGTGCCAGCAATAACAGACCGGCCGTGGTGGATACGCAGTATTTT.

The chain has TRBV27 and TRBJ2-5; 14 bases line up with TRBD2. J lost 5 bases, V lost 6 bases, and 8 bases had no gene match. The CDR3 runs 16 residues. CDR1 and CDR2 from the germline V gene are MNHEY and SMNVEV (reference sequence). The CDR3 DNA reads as TGTGCCAGCAGACAAGGGGGACTAGCGGGGGCTGAGACCCAGTACTTC. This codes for CASRQGGLAGAETQYF.